These 10 T cell receptor beta chains were all obtained from the same sample, sequenced in a study of cytomegalovirus exposure and HLA in healthy donors. The primer mix had 60 Vbeta and 13 Jbeta primers. Sequencing used immunoSEQ multiplex PCR; TCRdb keeps in-frame clones, though not all of them. Here the sample spans around 180,000 clones, roughly 70% being singletons. The sequencing input was PBMCs. Every receptor here comes from a girl aged 10 to 17 in good health and CMV-seronegative.

The CDR3 nucleotides are TGTGCCAGTATCGGGGACACCTCTGGAAACACCATATATTTT. This gives the protein CASIGDTSGNTIYF. The chain joins TRBV19 to TRBJ1-3; D is possibly TRBD1 (6 bases). V lost 7 bases and J 0 bases, leaving 10 bases between the germline ends. The CDR3 is made up of 14 amino acids. CDR1 LNHDA and CDR2 SQIVND come from the germline V gene (reference sequence).

The chain employs TRBV29-1 and TRBJ2-7; 9 bases line up with TRBD2. The CDR3 covers 14 residues. J was trimmed by 3 bases and V by 6 bases; bases with no gene match: 9. Germline-derived CDR1 and CDR2 are SQVTM and ANQGSEA. The CDR3 region has the DNA TGCAGCGTGTTACTAGCGGGTAGTATCTACGAGCAGTACTTC. Its translation is CSVLLAGSIYEQYF.

The chain combines TRBV6-5 with TRBJ1-6, with D hard to call. Germline CDR1 is MNHEY and CDR2 is SVGAGI. Trimming cost V 5 bases and J 7 bases, with 15 bases left between them. CDR3 length equals 15 residues. CDR3 DNA sequence: TGTGCCAGCAGTCACCGAAGGTCGGGAAATTCACCCCTCCACTTT. Its translation is CASSHRRSGNSPLHF.

This clone has a handful of counts. The chain links TRBV6-1 to TRBJ1-1; TRBD1 agrees at 7 bases. CDR1 is MNHNS and CDR2 is SASEGT in the germline V gene. V lost 5 bases, J lost 5 bases, and 8 bases stayed unmatched. CDR3 size: 14 residues. CDR3 bases: TGTGCCAGCAGTATAAGGGGGCGGTGGACTGAAGCTTTCTTT. This codes for CASSIRGRWTEAFF.

V usage is TRBV18 and J usage is TRBJ1-1; 9 bases are shared with TRBD1. The J segment lost 4 bases and the V segment lost 3 bases, leaving 3 bases of the junction unmatched. CDR3 length: 14 residues. Germline V gene sequence: CDR1 KGHSH, CDR2 LQKENI. The CDR3 bases are TGTGCCAGCTCACCGGCACAGGGGGCCACTGAAGCTTTCTTT. Its translation: CASSPAQGATEAFF. The whole variable domain, remainder taken from reference TRBV18 and TRBJ1-1, is NAGVMQNPRHLVRRRGQEARLRCSPMKGHSHVYWYRQLPEEGLKFMVYLQKENIIDESGMPKERFSAEFPKEGPSILRIQQVVRGDSAAYFCASSPAQGATEAFFGQGTRLTVV.

The sample holds a few counts of this clone. The genes are TRBV6-1 and TRBJ1-2; 7 nucleotides align to TRBD1. Germline values: CDR1 MNHNS, CDR2 SASEGT. This CDR3 region has 13 residues. Trimming cost V 6 bases and J 8 bases; bases outside gene matches: 9. The CDR3: CASRDPGTEGYTF. The CDR3 nucleotides are TGTGCCAGCAGGGATCCCGGGACAGAGGGCTACACCTTC.

The V and J genes are TRBV14 and TRBJ2-7; possibly TRBD1 for D (6 bases). This CDR3 has 16 residues. V was cut by 4 bases and J by 2 bases, with 18 bases left in between. In germline, CDR1 is SGHDN, CDR2 FVKESK. DNA of the CDR3: TGTGCCAGCAGCCCAGAGGACAGCCGTCAGGCCTACGAGCAGTACTTC. Translated: CASSPEDSRQAYEQYF.

The chain carries TRBV29-1 and TRBJ1-2, with a weak D call TRBD1 (5 bases). CDR1 and CDR2 (germline): SQVTM, ANQGSEA. The CDR3 spans 13 residues. V was shortened by 6 bases and J by 3 bases, with 14 bases between the two germline ends. The CDR3 loop is CSVKTAADYGYTF. In DNA, the CDR3 is TGCAGCGTGAAGACAGCCGCCGACTATGGCTACACCTTC.

The chain links TRBV18 to TRBJ2-6; the match to TRBD1 covers 11 bases. Germline V gene lookup returns CDR1 KGHSH and CDR2 LQKENI. The junction had 8 bases not matched to a gene; V was cut back by 6 bases and J by 4 bases. This CDR3 region has 17 residues. The CDR3 sequence is CASSLGTGGTGANVLTF. CDR3 DNA: TGTGCCAGCTCCCTCGGGACAGGGGGAACAGGGGCCAACGTCCTGACTTTC.

The genes are TRBV19 and TRBJ2-7, with 8 positions matching TRBD1. The CDR3 spans 13 residues. The germline V gene has CDR1 LNHDA and CDR2 SQIVND (reference sequence). V trimming: 10 bases; J trimming: 3 bases; junction bases outside the gene matches: 8. For the CDR3, the DNA is TGTGCCACCAGGAGACAGGGGAACTACGAGCAGTACTTC. Translation gives CATRRQGNYEQYF.